A single sample gave rise to the 13 T cell receptor beta chains below, sequenced in a study of shared clonotypes between healthy human individuals. The data were produced by immunoSEQ multiplex PCR, yet TCRdb's version contains in-frame clones alone and is incomplete. The sample shows 950,000 to 1,300,000 clones, around 74% of them seen only once. Specimen: memory CD4+ T cells sorted from blood. Documented subset: CD45RA-negative fraction. Receptors originate from a man younger than 35 in good health.

This chain connects TRBV7-8 to TRBJ1-1, with 7 bases fitting TRBD1. CDR1 is SGHVS and CDR2 is FQNEAQ in the germline V gene. This CDR3 is 15 amino acids long. J lost 4 bases, V lost 5 bases, and 10 bases had no gene match. CDR3 protein: CASSPRGQKVTEAFF. CDR3 nucleotide sequence: TGTGCCAGCAGCCCCAGGGGACAGAAGGTCACTGAAGCTTTCTTT.

The V gene is TRBV5-6, the J gene TRBJ2-7, with D maybe TRBD1 (5 bases). The length of the CDR3 is 11 residues. Germline V gives CDR1 SGHDT, CDR2 YYEEEE. Trimming removed 5 bases at V and 6 bases at J, with 9 bases between. The CDR3 reads CASRGQGEQYF. Here the CDR3 DNA reads TGTGCCAGCAGAGGTCAGGGCGAGCAGTACTTC.

On this clone itself: A read error may account for a junction end that differs from germline. The chain couples TRBV19 to TRBJ1-1; 9 bases map to TRBD1. CDR3 length: 14 residues. Germline CDR1 reads LNHDA; CDR2 reads SQIVND (reference sequence). The CDR3 nucleotides are TGTGCCACCAAATCCGGGACAGGGAACACTGAGGCTTTCTTT. It specifies CATKSGTGNTEAFF.

The chain couples TRBV5-8 to TRBJ2-1; TRBD1 aligns across 8 bases. After removal of 4 bases from V and 8 bases from J, the junction contained 8 bases not matched to a gene. Germline values: CDR1 SGHTS, CDR2 YDEGEE. The CDR3 spans 14 residues. The CDR3: CASSERTGLDEQFF. CDR3 nucleotides: TGTGCCAGCAGCGAACGGACAGGGTTGGATGAGCAGTTCTTC. The entire variable domain, with the rest obtained from reference TRBV5-8 and TRBJ2-1, is as follows: EAGVTQSPTHLIKTRGQQATLRCSPISGHTSVYWYQQALGLGLQFLLWYDEGEERNRGNFPPRFSGRQFPNYSSELNVNALELEDSALYLCASSERTGLDEQFFGPGTRLTVL.

The chain links TRBV11-2 to TRBJ1-3, with D unresolved. V was clipped by 1 base and J by 2 bases, with 6 bases between them. The CDR3 runs to 14 residues. Germline V lookup: CDR1 SGHAT, CDR2 FQNNGV. The CDR3 bases are TGTGCCAGCAGCTTAGGCAGTACTGGAAACACCATATATTTT. Translated, it gives CASSLGSTGNTIYF. Looking up the rest from reference TRBV11-2 and TRBJ1-3 gives the full variable domain: EAGVAQSPRYKIIEKRQSVAFWCNPISGHATLYWYQQILGQGPKLLIQFQNNGVVDDSQLPKDRFSAERLKGVDSTLKIQPAKLEDSAVYLCASSLGSTGNTIYFGEGSWLTVV.

About this clone: In the same sample, other DNA sequences code for this CDR3. J is TRBJ2-3 and V is TRBV7-9; D may be TRBD2 (5 bases). Trimming stripped 1 base from V and 4 bases from J, with 15 bases between. This CDR3 is built from 16 residues. Germline loops: CDR1 SEHNR, CDR2 FQNEAQ (reference sequence). Written as DNA, the CDR3 is TGTGCCAGCAGCTTAGGCGCGAGCGGTGGGGCAGATACGCAGTATTTT. It translates to CASSLGASGGADTQYF.

This chain joins TRBV6-1 and TRBJ2-1, with D unresolved. The CDR3 runs 11 residues. Germline V gives CDR1 MNHNS, CDR2 SASEGT. The V and J ends lost 5 bases and 6 bases respectively, with 5 bases between them. The CDR3 nucleotides are TGTGCCAGCAGTCTTTCCAATGAGCAGTTCTTC. Its protein product is CASSLSNEQFF.

The J gene is TRBJ1-4, the V gene TRBV7-9; D might be TRBD1 (5 bases). Per the germline V gene, CDR1 is SEHNR and CDR2 is FQNEAQ (reference sequence). V shed 5 bases and J shed 7 bases, with 17 bases lying between them. This CDR3 spans 15 amino acids. The CDR3 spells CASSIWGVGSEKLFF. CDR3 bases: TGTGCCAGCAGCATATGGGGGGTAGGGAGTGAAAAACTGTTTTTT.

The V call is TRBV2, the J call TRBJ1-2; unclear D gene. Per germline, CDR1 SNHLY and CDR2 FYNNEI. Trimming cost V 8 bases and J 4 bases, with 20 bases left between them. The CDR3 extends over 15 amino acids. The CDR3 DNA is TGTGCCAGCGCGCCCCCTGGAACTGTCGGCTATGGCTACACCTTC. Its protein is CASAPPGTVGYGYTF.

The rearrangement links TRBV2 to TRBJ1-5, with a possible D match to TRBD1 (6 bases). The germline V gene encodes CDR1 SNHLY and CDR2 FYNNEI. The CDR3 contains 13 residues. V was cut by 7 bases and J by 6 bases, with 13 bases left in between. CDR3 sequence: CASTRDTRQPQHF. DNA for the CDR3: TGTGCCAGCACCCGGGACACTCGTCAGCCCCAGCATTTT.

This chain joins TRBV5-4 and TRBJ2-3; TRBD2 matches at 11 bases. The CDR3 has 17 amino acids. Germline V CDR1 and CDR2: SGHNT, YYREEE (reference sequence). V lost 4 bases, J lost 6 bases, and 13 bases stayed unmatched. In DNA form, the CDR3 reads TGTGCCAGCAGCCCGTACCTTACTAGCGGGGGTGACGATACGCAGTATTTT. Encoded protein: CASSPYLTSGGDDTQYF.

This clone has only one observation. The V call is TRBV30, the J call TRBJ2-7; a weak D match, TRBD2 (6 bases). CDR1 is GTSNPN, CDR2 SVGIG, per germline (reference sequence). Trimming left V 0 bases short and J 1 base short, with 7 bases between. This CDR3 spans 13 amino acids. The CDR3 DNA sequence: TGTGCCTGGAGTGTAGCGGGTTCCTACGAGCAGTACTTC. Translation: CAWSVAGSYEQYF.

This chain links TRBV27 with TRBJ2-7; TRBD1 matches at 11 bases. Trimming took 5 bases from V and 2 from J; bases not matched to a gene: 8. CDR1 is MNHEY, CDR2 SMNVEV, per germline (reference sequence). This CDR3 is built from 16 residues. The CDR3 DNA is TGTGCCAGCAGTGCAAGGACAGGGGGCAGGGCCTACGAGCAGTACTTC. This sequence encodes CASSARTGGRAYEQYF.